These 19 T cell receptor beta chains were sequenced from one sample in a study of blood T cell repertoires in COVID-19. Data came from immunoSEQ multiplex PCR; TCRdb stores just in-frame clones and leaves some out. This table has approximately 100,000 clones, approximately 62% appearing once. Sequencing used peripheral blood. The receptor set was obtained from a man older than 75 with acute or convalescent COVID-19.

The DNA of the CDR3 is TGTGCCAGCAGTTCCCTTCGGGGGAACTACGAGCAGTACTTC. Translating it yields CASSSLRGNYEQYF. This rearrangement joins TRBV6-5 to TRBJ2-7, with a weak D call TRBD2 (6 bases). CDR3 length: 14 amino acids. V was cut by 4 bases and J by 3 bases, with 13 bases left in between. Germline CDR1 is MNHEY and CDR2 is SVGAGI.

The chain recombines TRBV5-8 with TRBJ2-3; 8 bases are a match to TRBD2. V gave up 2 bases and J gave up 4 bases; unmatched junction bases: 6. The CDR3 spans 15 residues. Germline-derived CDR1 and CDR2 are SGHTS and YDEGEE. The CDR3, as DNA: TGTGCCAGCAGCTTAGGGACTAGTGCACCAGATACGCAGTATTTT. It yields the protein CASSLGTSAPDTQYF.

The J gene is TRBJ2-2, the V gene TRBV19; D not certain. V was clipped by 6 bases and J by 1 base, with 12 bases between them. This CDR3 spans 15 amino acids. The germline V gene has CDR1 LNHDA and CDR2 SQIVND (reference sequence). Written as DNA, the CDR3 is TGTGCCAGTAGGCGTGTTGACTTGAACACCGGGGAGCTGTTTTTT. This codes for CASRRVDLNTGELFF.

This chain's CDR3 is CASSALIHGEQYF. In DNA, the CDR3 is TGTGCCAGCAGCGCCCTGATACACGGGGAGCAGTATTTT. This chain joins TRBV9 and TRBJ2-3; D might be TRBD2 (5 bases). Trimming took off 3 bases at V and 11 bases at J, with 16 bases between the two ends. This CDR3 has 13 amino acids. CDR1 is SGDLS, CDR2 YYNGEE, per germline.

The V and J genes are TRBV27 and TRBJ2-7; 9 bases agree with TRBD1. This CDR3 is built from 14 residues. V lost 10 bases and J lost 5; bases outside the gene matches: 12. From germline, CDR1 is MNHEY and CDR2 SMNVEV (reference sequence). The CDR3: CATSAGQGGHEQYF. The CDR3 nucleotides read TGTGCCACCTCCGCGGGACAGGGAGGTCACGAGCAGTACTTC.

As DNA, the CDR3 is TGTGCCAGTAGTCTCGCGGGAGAGGATACGCAGTATTTT. Translated, it gives CASSLAGEDTQYF. This chain joins TRBV19 and TRBJ2-3, with 7 bases matching TRBD2. The V gene's germline CDR1 is LNHDA and CDR2 SQIVND (reference sequence). The CDR3 loop spans 13 amino acids. After removal of 5 bases from V and 6 bases from J, the junction contained 5 bases not matched to a gene.

CDR3 nucleotides: TGTGCCAGCAGCCCGTCTGGGACAGGGATCTATGGCTACACCTTC. It encodes CASSPSGTGIYGYTF. V gene TRBV7-8 combines with J gene TRBJ1-2; TRBD1 agrees at 9 bases. Germline V gives CDR1 SGHVS, CDR2 FQNEAQ. V shed 5 bases and J 4 bases; nucleotides not matched to a gene: 8. The CDR3 spans 15 residues.

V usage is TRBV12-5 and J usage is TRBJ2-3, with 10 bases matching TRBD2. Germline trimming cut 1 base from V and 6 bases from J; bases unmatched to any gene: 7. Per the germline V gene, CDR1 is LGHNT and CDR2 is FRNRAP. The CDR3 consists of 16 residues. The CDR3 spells CASGLGSGRAYDTQYF. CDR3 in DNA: TGTGCTAGTGGTTTGGGCAGCGGGAGGGCTTACGATACGCAGTATTTT.

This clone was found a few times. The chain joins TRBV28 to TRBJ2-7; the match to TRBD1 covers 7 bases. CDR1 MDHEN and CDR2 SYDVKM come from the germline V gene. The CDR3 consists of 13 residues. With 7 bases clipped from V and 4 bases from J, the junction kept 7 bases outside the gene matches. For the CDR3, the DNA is TGTGCCAGCAACCTCGGGACAGTATACGAGCAGTACTTC. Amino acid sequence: CASNLGTVYEQYF.

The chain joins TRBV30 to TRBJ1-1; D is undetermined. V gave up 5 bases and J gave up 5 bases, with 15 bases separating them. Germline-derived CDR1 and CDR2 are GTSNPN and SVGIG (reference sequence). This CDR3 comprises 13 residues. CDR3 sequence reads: CAWDGVGNTEAFF. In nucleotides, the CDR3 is TGTGCCTGGGACGGGGTTGGTAATACTGAAGCTTTCTTT.

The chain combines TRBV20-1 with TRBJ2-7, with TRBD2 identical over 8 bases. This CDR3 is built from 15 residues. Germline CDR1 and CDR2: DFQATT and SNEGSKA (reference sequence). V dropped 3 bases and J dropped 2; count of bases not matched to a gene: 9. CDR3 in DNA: TGCAGTGCTAGTTACTCGGGAGCGGGGGCCTACGAGCAGTACTTC. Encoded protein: CSASYSGAGAYEQYF.

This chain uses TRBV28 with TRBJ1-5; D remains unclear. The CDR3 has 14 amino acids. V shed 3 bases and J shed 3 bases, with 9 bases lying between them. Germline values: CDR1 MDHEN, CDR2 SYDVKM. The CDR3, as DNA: TGTGCCAGCAGTTTCGACACTTCCAATCAGCCCCAGCATTTT. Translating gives CASSFDTSNQPQHF.

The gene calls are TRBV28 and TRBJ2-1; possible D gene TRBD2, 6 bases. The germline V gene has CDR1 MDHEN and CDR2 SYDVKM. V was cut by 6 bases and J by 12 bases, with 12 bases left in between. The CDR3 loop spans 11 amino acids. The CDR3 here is CASRDRDSQFF. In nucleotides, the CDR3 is TGTGCCAGCAGGGACCGGGACTCGCAGTTCTTC.

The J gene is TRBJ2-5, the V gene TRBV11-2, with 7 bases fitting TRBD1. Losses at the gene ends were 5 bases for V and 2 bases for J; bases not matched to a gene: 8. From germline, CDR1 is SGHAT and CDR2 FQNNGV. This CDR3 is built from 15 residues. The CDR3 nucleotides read TGTGCCAGCAGCCGCGGACAGGACTTACAAGAGACCCAGTACTTC. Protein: CASSRGQDLQETQYF. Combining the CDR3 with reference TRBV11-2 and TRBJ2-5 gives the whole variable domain EAGVAQSPRYKIIEKRQSVAFWCNPISGHATLYWYQQILGQGPKLLIQFQNNGVVDDSQLPKDRFSAERLKGVDSTLKIQPAKLEDSAVYLCASSRGQDLQETQYFGPGTRLLVL.

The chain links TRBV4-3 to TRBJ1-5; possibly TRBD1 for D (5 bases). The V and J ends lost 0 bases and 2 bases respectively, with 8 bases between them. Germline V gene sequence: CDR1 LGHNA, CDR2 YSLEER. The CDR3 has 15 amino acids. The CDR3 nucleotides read TGCGCCAGCAGCCAAGAATGGGGGGGCAATCAGCCCCAGCATTTT. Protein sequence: CASSQEWGGNQPQHF.

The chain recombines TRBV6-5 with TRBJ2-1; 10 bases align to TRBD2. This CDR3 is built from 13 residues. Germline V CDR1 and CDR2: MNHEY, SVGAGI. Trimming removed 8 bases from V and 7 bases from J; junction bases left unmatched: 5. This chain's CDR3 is CASPSGGLNEQFF. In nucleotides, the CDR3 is TGTGCCAGCCCTAGCGGGGGTTTAAATGAGCAGTTCTTC.

The CDR3 DNA is TGTGCCAGCAGCTTGAGAAGCGGGAGTACGTCCGGGGAGCTGTTTTTT. Protein: CASSLRSGSTSGELFF. This sequence joins TRBV5-4 and TRBJ2-2; the match to TRBD2 covers 8 bases. The CDR3 is 16 amino acids. CDR1 and CDR2 (germline): SGHNT, YYREEE (reference sequence). V was pared by 1 base and J by 6 bases, with 8 bases of the junction left unmatched.

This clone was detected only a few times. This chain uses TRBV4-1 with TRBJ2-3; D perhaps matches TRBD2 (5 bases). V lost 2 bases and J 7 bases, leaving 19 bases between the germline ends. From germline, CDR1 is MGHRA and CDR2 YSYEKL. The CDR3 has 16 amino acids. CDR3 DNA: TGCGCCAGCAGCCAACCCCTTAGCGCAAGCAGGAATACGCAGTATTTT. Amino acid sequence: CASSQPLSASRNTQYF.

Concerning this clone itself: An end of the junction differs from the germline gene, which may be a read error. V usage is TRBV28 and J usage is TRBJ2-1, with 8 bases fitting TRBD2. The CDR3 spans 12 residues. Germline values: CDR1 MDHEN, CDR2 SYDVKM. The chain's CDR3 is CASRSGGGLGLF. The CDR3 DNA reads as TGTGCCAGCAGGTCGGGGGGGGGCTTGGGACTCTTC.